A single sample is the source of the 18 T cell receptor beta chains below, sequenced in a study of blood T cell repertoires in COVID-19. Data came from immunoSEQ multiplex PCR; TCRdb stores just in-frame clones and leaves some out. There are roughly 100,000 clones in the sample; 89% occur only once, and roughly 15% lies in the top ten. The sequenced sample consisted of peripheral blood. The source is a woman over 75 in a cohort sampled during active COVID-19.

The chain has TRBV5-1 and TRBJ2-1; 11 bases line up with TRBD2. Germline trimming cut 4 bases from V and 10 bases from J; bases unmatched to any gene: 10. The CDR3 totals 15 residues. Germline V gene data show CDR1 as SGHRS and CDR2 as YFSETQ. The CDR3 nucleotides are TGCGCCAGCAGCCTGGCGAGTAGCGGGGGGGGCGAGCAGTTCTTC. Amino acids: CASSLASSGGGEQFF.

The chain uses TRBV10-3 and TRBJ2-3, with 12 bases fitting TRBD2. This CDR3 region has 15 residues. Germline V gene sequence: CDR1 ENHRY, CDR2 SYGVKD. V trimming: 6 bases; J trimming: 5 bases; junction bases outside the gene matches: 6. CDR3 coding DNA: TGTGCCATCAGGAGGACTAGCGGGGCTGTAGATACGCAGTATTTT. Encoded protein: CAIRRTSGAVDTQYF.

The chain employs TRBV19 and TRBJ2-1; TRBD2 is a possible D gene (5 bases). Germline CDR1 and CDR2: LNHDA and SQIVND (reference sequence). The CDR3 is 15 residues long. Trimming pared 7 bases from V and 5 bases from J, leaving 18 bases between. The CDR3 here is CASNLVGSPNNEQFF. CDR3 coding DNA: TGTGCCAGTAATCTAGTGGGGAGCCCCAACAATGAGCAGTTCTTC.

The chain employs TRBV5-1 and TRBJ2-1; a possible D gene is TRBD1 (5 bases). The CDR3 is made up of 15 amino acids. Trimming removed 2 bases at V and 1 base at J, with 10 bases between. Germline V gene lookup returns CDR1 SGHRS and CDR2 YFSETQ. CDR3 sequence: CASSFDQGSYNEQFF. The CDR3 nucleotides read TGCGCCAGCAGCTTTGACCAGGGATCCTACAATGAGCAGTTCTTC.

This clone was observed a handful of times. The chain recombines TRBV7-6 with TRBJ2-1; no reliable D call. CDR3 size: 16 residues. The V end was cut by 2 bases, the J end by 3 bases, with 14 bases between. Germline V gene data show CDR1 as SGHVS and CDR2 as FNYEAQ. CDR3 amino acids: CASSLSLTADYNEQFF. The CDR3 nucleotides read TGTGCCAGCAGCTTAAGCCTTACGGCGGACTACAATGAGCAGTTCTTC.

The gene calls are TRBV6-1 and TRBJ1-3, with TRBD1 matching over 7 bases. Germline V lookup: CDR1 MNHNS, CDR2 SASEGT. Trimming removed 0 bases from V and 0 bases from J; junction bases left unmatched: 8. The CDR3 extends over 18 amino acids. CDR3 in DNA: TGTGCCAGCAGTGAAGCCCCGGGACAGCTTTCCTCTGGAAACACCATATATTTT. Translation: CASSEAPGQLSSGNTIYF.

This rearrangement joins TRBV5-1 to TRBJ2-1, with D possibly being TRBD1 (6 bases). CDR1 and CDR2 (germline): SGHRS, YFSETQ. Trimming took off 0 bases at V and 2 bases at J, with 12 bases between the two ends. The CDR3 runs to 16 residues. As DNA, the CDR3 is TGCGCCAGCAGCTTGGCCTTGACAGGTGCCTACAATGAGCAGTTCTTC. Translated, it gives CASSLALTGAYNEQFF.

CDR3 region: CATPIAGTYEQYF. The CDR3, as DNA: TGTGCCACCCCCATTGCGGGAACCTACGAGCAGTACTTC. The chain employs TRBV10-3 and TRBJ2-7; possibly TRBD2 for D (6 bases). The CDR3 is made up of 13 amino acids. Trimming cost V 10 bases and J 2 bases, with 15 bases left between them. CDR1 and CDR2 from the germline V gene are ENHRY and SYGVKD.

This clone was recorded only once. V and J are TRBV5-5 and TRBJ2-6, with 8 bases lining up with TRBD1. The CDR3 extends over 19 amino acids. The V segment lost 4 bases and the J segment 0 bases; nucleotides outside the gene matches: 12. Per the germline V gene, CDR1 is SGHKS and CDR2 is YYEKEE (reference sequence). Here the CDR3 DNA reads TGTGCCAGCAGCCCGGACGGGACAGGCCCTTTCTCTGGGGCCAACGTCCTGACTTTC. Protein product: CASSPDGTGPFSGANVLTF.

The chain couples TRBV20-1 to TRBJ1-2; 7 nucleotides line up with TRBD1. The CDR3 spans 11 residues. Germline lookup yields CDR1 DFQATT and CDR2 SNEGSKA (reference sequence). Trimming cost V 5 bases and J 5 bases; bases outside gene matches: 2. The CDR3 loop is CSAPRGYGYTF. The CDR3 DNA sequence: TGCAGTGCTCCCAGGGGGTATGGCTACACCTTC.

The chain carries TRBV28 and TRBJ1-4; 11 bases are a match to TRBD1. Germline CDR1 MDHEN, CDR2 SYDVKM. V lost 3 bases, J lost 5 bases, and 8 bases stayed unmatched. The CDR3 runs 17 residues. DNA of the CDR3: TGTGCCAGCAGTTTCTCGGAGGGACAGGGGGGGAATGAAAAACTGTTTTTT. It is translated as CASSFSEGQGGNEKLFF.

The chain has TRBV3-1 (or the pseudogene TRBV3-2) and TRBJ1-6, with 12 bases identical to TRBD1. The CDR3 spans 16 residues. V shed 5 bases and J 7 bases; nucleotides not matched to a gene: 6. The germline V gene encodes CDR1 LGHDT and CDR2 YNNKEL (reference sequence). The CDR3 DNA is TGTGCCAGCAGCGAAACCGGGACAGGGGGCAATTCACCCCTCCACTTT. This encodes CASSETGTGGNSPLHF.

This clone was picked up one time. This chain links TRBV24-1 with TRBJ2-3; TRBD2 matches 7 bases. V shed 7 bases and J 1 base; nucleotides not matched to a gene: 4. Germline loops: CDR1 KGHDR, CDR2 SFDVKD. This CDR3 region has 14 residues. In DNA form, the CDR3 reads TGTGCCACCAGCCGGGACTATCGCACAGATACGCAGTATTTT. This encodes CATSRDYRTDTQYF.

The chain combines TRBV6-5 with TRBJ1-1; D is possibly TRBD1 (5 bases). Germline CDR1 MNHEY, CDR2 SVGAGI. This CDR3 is 12 amino acids long. Trimming left V 7 bases short and J 1 base short, with 7 bases between. CDR3 nucleotide sequence: TGTGCCAGCACGCAGGGGAACACTGAAGCTTTCTTT. This encodes CASTQGNTEAFF.

The gene calls are TRBV9 and TRBJ2-1; TRBD1 agrees at 9 bases. Germline CDR1 and CDR2: SGDLS and YYNGEE. Trimming removed 3 bases from V and 9 bases from J; junction bases left unmatched: 7. The CDR3 consists of 14 residues. The CDR3 sequence: CASSAGQGASEQFF. The CDR3 DNA reads TGTGCCAGCAGCGCGGGACAGGGCGCAAGTGAGCAGTTCTTC.

The chain couples TRBV6-1 to TRBJ1-1; 8 nucleotides agree with TRBD1. This CDR3 spans 15 amino acids. Per the germline V gene, CDR1 is MNHNS and CDR2 is SASEGT. Unmatched junction bases numbered 2, after V lost 2 bases and J lost 0 bases. Here the CDR3 DNA reads TGTGCCAGCAGTGAACCGGGACAGGTGAACACTGAAGCTTTCTTT. This translates into CASSEPGQVNTEAFF.

The chain recombines TRBV15 with TRBJ1-1, with no clear D. The CDR3 loop spans 15 amino acids. CDR1 is LNHNV and CDR2 is YYDKDF in the germline V gene (reference sequence). V shed 1 base and J shed 4 bases, with 13 bases lying between them. Here the CDR3 DNA reads TGTGCCACCAGCAGAGGAGGCATGAGAGGCACTGAAGCTTTCTTT. It codes for CATSRGGMRGTEAFF.

At least ten counts were recorded for this clone. One junction end disagrees with the germline gene, perhaps due to a read error. CDR3 in amino acids: CASSPQTGGANEQFF. The CDR3 coding sequence is TGTGCTAGCAGCCCACAAACCGGGGGGGCCAATGAGCAGTTCTTC. The chain links TRBV7-7 to TRBJ2-1; TRBD2 matches at 8 bases. This CDR3 region has 15 residues. Germline CDR1 SSHAT, CDR2 FNYEAQ (reference sequence).